Listed below are T cell receptor beta chains from one sample, sequenced in a study of regulatory T cells in long-lasting Graves disease. TCRdb fed the multiplex PCR reads into MiXCR, producing one record per CDR3 protein. Of 700,000 or so distinct CDR3 sequences in the sample, about 32% were seen once. This material consisted of peripheral blood mononuclear cells (PBMCs), taken when the disease was refractory, from a patient treated with antithyroid drugs. These receptors were collected from a female donor with Graves disease. The CDR3 runs from the conserved cysteine through the conserved F or W. A D gene is named only where the DNA matches it firmly. For some rows the clone size is stated as once, few or many, or as a class when expanded; others skip it.

clone_size,v_call,j_call,d_call,cdr3_aa,cdr3_nt
-,TRBV5-4,TRBJ2-5,-,CASSFPGADNIQETQYF,TGTGCCAGCAGCTTTCCCGGGGCCGACAATATCCAAGAGACCCAGTACTTC
-,TRBV7-2,TRBJ1-5,-,CASSLSVKGPQHF,TGTGCCAGCAGCTTATCTGTCAAGGGGCCCCAGCATTTT
few,TRBV11-2,TRBJ2-2,-,CASSLVAQSGELFF,TGTGCCAGCAGCTTAGTAGCACAGTCCGGGGAGCTGTTTTTT
many,TRBV2,TRBJ2-5,-,CASTPLVQETQYF,TGTGCCAGCACCCCCCTTGTCCAAGAGACCCAGTACTTC
-,TRBV3-1,TRBJ1-1,TRBD1,CASSQVTGSTEAFF,TGTGCCAGCAGCCAAGTGACAGGGAGCACTGAAGCTTTCTTT
many,TRBV6-1,TRBJ1-1,-,CASSIIRGSEAFF,TGTGCCAGCAGCATAATCAGAGGCTCTGAAGCTTTCTTT
-,TRBV12-3/TRBV12-4,TRBJ2-1,TRBD2,CASSILAGGVNEQFF,TGTGCCAGCAGTATACTAGCGGGAGGGGTGAATGAGCAGTTCTTC
-,TRBV18,TRBJ2-5,TRBD1,CASSPPTGAGKTQYF,TGTGCCAGCTCACCACCGACAGGGGCCGGGAAGACCCAGTACTTC
few,TRBV12-3/TRBV12-4,TRBJ1-2,-,CASSPIGVGYTF,TGTGCCAGCAGTCCCATCGGAGTTGGCTACACCTTC
-,TRBV12-3/TRBV12-4,TRBJ2-2,TRBD2,CASSFSAGGRVGELFF,TGTGCCAGCAGTTTCTCCGCGGGAGGGCGTGTCGGGGAGCTGTTTTTT
-,TRBV18,TRBJ2-7,-,CASSPLREREEQYF,TGTGCCAGCTCACCACTCAGGGAGAGGGAGGAGCAGTACTTC
-,TRBV20-1,TRBJ2-5,TRBD2,CSARERLPREERMETQYF,TGCAGTGCTAGAGAACGGTTGCCACGGGAGGAAAGGATGGAGACCCAGTACTTC
-,TRBV25-1,TRBJ2-5,-,CASSESWGSQETQYF,TGTGCCAGCAGTGAGAGTTGGGGGTCGCAAGAGACCCAGTACTTC
-,TRBV28,TRBJ1-2,-,CASSRGGFNYGYTF,TGTGCCAGCAGCCGCGGGGGGTTTAACTATGGCTACACCTTC
once,TRBV12-3/TRBV12-4,TRBJ1-1,TRBD1,CASSPTLSDRATEAFF,TGTGCCAGCAGCCCAACTTTGTCGGACAGGGCCACTGAAGCTTTCTTT
-,TRBV29-1,TRBJ1-2,TRBD1,CSVEARDRGGYGYTF,TGCAGCGTTGAAGCTCGGGACAGAGGAGGCTATGGCTACACCTTC
-,TRBV10-1,TRBJ1-2,-,CASSESTAFGYTF,TGCGCCAGCAGTGAGTCGACAGCGTTTGGCTACACCTTC
-,TRBV19,TRBJ2-7,-,CATADSSYEQYF,TGTGCCACCGCGGACAGCTCCTACGAGCAGTACTTC
-,TRBV5-1,TRBJ1-2,-,CASSSTPGEGGRGYTF,TGCGCCAGCAGCTCGACCCCAGGGGAGGGGGGACGTGGCTACACCTTC
few,TRBV19,TRBJ2-7,TRBD1,CASRLQGAYEQYF,TGTGCCAGTAGGCTCCAGGGGGCCTACGAGCAGTACTTC
-,TRBV29-1,TRBJ1-1,-,CSVNPRLAGGTEAFF,TGCAGCGTTAATCCGCGTTTAGCTGGGGGCACTGAAGCTTTCTTT
few,TRBV30,TRBJ1-1,-,CAWSVKANTEAFF,TGTGCCTGGAGTGTAAAAGCGAACACTGAAGCTTTCTTT
-,TRBV19,TRBJ1-5,-,CASQEPLNQPQHF,TGTGCCAGTCAGGAACCGCTAAATCAGCCCCAGCATTTT
-,TRBV6-2/TRBV6-3,TRBJ2-7,TRBD1,CASSGEGATYKQYF,TGTGCCAGCAGTGGTGAGGGGGCGACCTACAAGCAGTACTTC
few,TRBV6-1,TRBJ1-5,TRBD1,CASSPTGGHSNQPQHF,TGTGCCAGCAGCCCCACAGGGGGCCATAGCAATCAGCCCCAGCATTTT
many,TRBV11-2,TRBJ2-1,TRBD2,CASSPIPGLAGVNEQFF,TGTGCCAGCAGCCCTATCCCGGGACTAGCGGGAGTAAATGAGCAGTTCTTC
-,TRBV20-1,TRBJ1-4,-,CSAPTGGRGKLFF,TGCAGTGCCCCTACCGGAGGGAGGGGAAAACTGTTTTTT
-,TRBV3-1,TRBJ1-1,TRBD1,CASNLGQGVSFF,TGTGCCAGCAACCTGGGACAGGGGGTTTCTTTCTTT
-,TRBV5-1,TRBJ2-2,TRBD2,CASRQGAGAKRTGELFF,TGCGCCAGCAGGCAGGGCGCGGGAGCGAAAAGGACCGGGGAGCTGTTTTTT
many,TRBV12-3/TRBV12-4,TRBJ1-6,-,CASSPMTDNSPLHF,TGTGCCAGCAGTCCAATGACAGATAATTCACCCCTCCACTTT
many,TRBV5-1,TRBJ2-7,-,CASSLDGSSYEQYF,TGCGCCAGCAGCTTGGACGGGAGCTCCTACGAGCAGTACTTC
few,TRBV12-3/TRBV12-4,TRBJ1-2,-,CASSQVDPGEGYTF,TGTGCCAGCAGTCAAGTGGACCCCGGAGAGGGCTACACCTTC
many,TRBV2,TRBJ2-7,TRBD2,CASKDSGRYEQYF,TGTGCCAGCAAGGATAGCGGGAGGTACGAGCAGTACTTC
few,TRBV6-1,TRBJ2-7,-,CASSEARRARTYEQYF,TGTGCCAGCAGTGAAGCGCGACGGGCGCGGACCTACGAGCAGTACTTC
few,TRBV5-6,TRBJ1-1,-,CASSLGLTGRMNTEAFF,TGTGCCAGCAGCTTGGGACTGACGGGACGGATGAACACTGAAGCTTTCTTT
-,TRBV4-1,TRBJ2-7,TRBD2,CASSHPRLAGVPYEQYF,TGCGCCAGCAGCCACCCTCGGCTAGCGGGAGTTCCGTACGAGCAGTACTTC
few,TRBV11-2,TRBJ2-7,TRBD2,CASSYAGGMEYEQYF,TGTGCCAGCAGCTACGCCGGGGGGATGGAATACGAGCAGTACTTC